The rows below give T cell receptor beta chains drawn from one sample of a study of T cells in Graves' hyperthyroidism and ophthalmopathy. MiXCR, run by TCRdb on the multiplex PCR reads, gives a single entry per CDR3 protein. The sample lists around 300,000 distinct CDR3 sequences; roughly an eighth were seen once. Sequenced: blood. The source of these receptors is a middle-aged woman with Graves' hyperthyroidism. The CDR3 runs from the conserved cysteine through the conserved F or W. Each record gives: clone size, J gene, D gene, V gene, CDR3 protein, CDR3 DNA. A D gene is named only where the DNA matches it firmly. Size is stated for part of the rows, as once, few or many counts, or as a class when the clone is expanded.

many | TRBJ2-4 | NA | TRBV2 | CASSRTPKGKNIQYF | TGTGCCAGCAGTCGGACCCCGAAAGGCAAAAACATTCAGTACTTC
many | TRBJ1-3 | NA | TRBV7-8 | CASSHGGDLSGNTIYF | TGTGCCAGCAGTCATGGCGGAGATCTCTCTGGAAACACCATATATTTT
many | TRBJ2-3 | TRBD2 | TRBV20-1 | CSSQAGRWDTQYF | TGCAGTTCCCAAGCGGGGAGGTGGGATACGCAGTATTTT
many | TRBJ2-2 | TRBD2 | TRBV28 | CASSLLAGGANTGELFF | TGTGCCAGCAGTTTGCTAGCGGGAGGCGCGAACACCGGGGAGCTGTTTTTT
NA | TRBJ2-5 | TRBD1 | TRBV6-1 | CASRGDRVIQETQYF | TGTGCCAGCAGGGGGGACAGGGTAATCCAAGAGACCCAGTACTTC
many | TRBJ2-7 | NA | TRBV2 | CASSKWGTESYEQYF | TGTGCCAGTTCGAAATGGGGTACAGAATCCTACGAGCAGTACTTC
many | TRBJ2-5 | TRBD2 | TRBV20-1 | CSASGQGGSTQETQYF | TGCAGTGCTAGCGGGCAGGGAGGGTCTACCCAAGAGACCCAGTACTTC
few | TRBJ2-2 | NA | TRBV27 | CASSGGQQGIHGELFF | TGTGCCAGCAGCGGGGGACAGCAGGGAATCCACGGGGAGCTGTTTTTT
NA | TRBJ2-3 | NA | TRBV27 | CASSLSSGDTNSTDTQYF | TGTGCCAGCAGTTTAAGCTCCGGGGACACGAATAGCACAGATACGCAGTATTTT
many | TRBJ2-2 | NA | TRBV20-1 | CSAPDPADVNTGELFF | TGCAGTGCTCCCGATCCAGCGGATGTTAACACCGGGGAGCTGTTTTTT
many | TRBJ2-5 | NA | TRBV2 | CASRGDSGSETQYF | TGTGCCAGCAGGGGGGACAGCGGGTCGGAGACCCAGTACTTC
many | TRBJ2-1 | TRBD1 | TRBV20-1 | CSANHLGQGVNEQFF | TGCAGTGCTAACCATCTGGGACAGGGTGTAAATGAGCAGTTCTTC
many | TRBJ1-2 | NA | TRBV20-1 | CRAVHTTAYYGYTF | TGCAGGGCGGTCCATACAACAGCCTACTATGGCTACACCTTC
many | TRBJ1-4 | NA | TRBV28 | CASRDATNEKLFF | TGTGCCAGCAGGGACGCAACTAATGAAAAACTGTTTTTT
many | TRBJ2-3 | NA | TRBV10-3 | CAIGGSSTDTQYF | TGTGCCATCGGAGGCAGTAGCACAGATACGCAGTATTTT
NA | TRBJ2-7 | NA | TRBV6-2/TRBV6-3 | CASSPPQAYEQYF | TGTGCCAGCAGCCCCCCCCAGGCCTACGAGCAGTACTTC
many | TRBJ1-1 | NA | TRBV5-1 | CASTEAFF | TGCGCCAGCACTGAAGCTTTCTTT
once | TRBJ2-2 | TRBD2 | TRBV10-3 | CAISKRTSGPSNTGELFF | TGTGCCATCAGTAAACGGACTAGCGGGCCATCGAACACCGGGGAGCTGTTTTTT
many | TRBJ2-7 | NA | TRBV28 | CASSLGGTHYEQYF | TGTGCCAGCAGTCTAGGGGGGACCCACTACGAGCAGTACTTC
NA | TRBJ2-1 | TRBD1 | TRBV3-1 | CASSQAGTGRSSKDEQFF | TGTGCCAGCAGCCAAGCGGGGACAGGCCGTTCCTCGAAGGATGAGCAGTTCTTC
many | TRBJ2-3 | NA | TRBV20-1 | CSAAPATSTDTQYF | TGCAGTGCTGCCCCAGCGACTAGCACAGATACGCAGTATTTT
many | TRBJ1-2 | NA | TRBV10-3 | CAISLRGEDYGYTF | TGTGCCATCAGCCTCAGGGGCGAAGACTATGGCTACACCTTC